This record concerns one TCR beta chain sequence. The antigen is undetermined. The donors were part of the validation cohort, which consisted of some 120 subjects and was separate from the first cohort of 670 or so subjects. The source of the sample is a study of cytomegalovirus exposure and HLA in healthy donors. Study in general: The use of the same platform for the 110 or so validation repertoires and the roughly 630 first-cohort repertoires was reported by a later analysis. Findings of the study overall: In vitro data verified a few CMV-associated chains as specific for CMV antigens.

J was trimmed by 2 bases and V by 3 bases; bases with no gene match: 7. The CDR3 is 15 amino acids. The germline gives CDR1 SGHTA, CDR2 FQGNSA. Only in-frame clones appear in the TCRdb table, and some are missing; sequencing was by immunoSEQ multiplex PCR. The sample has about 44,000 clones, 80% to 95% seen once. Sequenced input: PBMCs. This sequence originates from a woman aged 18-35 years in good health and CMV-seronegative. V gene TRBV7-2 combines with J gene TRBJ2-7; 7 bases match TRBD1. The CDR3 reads CASSFPPGTAYEQYF. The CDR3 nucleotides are TGTGCCAGCAGCTTTCCACCCGGGACAGCCTACGAGCAGTACTTC.